This entry is about one T cell receptor beta chain. The source of the sample is a study of blood T cell repertoires in COVID-19. Study as a whole: Both acute and convalescent COVID-19 samples were obtained from the United States, Italy and Spain.

V was pared by 2 bases and J by 6 bases, with 10 bases between. The CDR3 is 13 residues long. The germline gives CDR1 MNHEY, CDR2 SMNVEV (reference sequence). As handled by the study authors: Counts of nucleated cells, estimated from reference gene primer amplification, were obtained. TCRdb's copy holds only in-frame clones and misses some; the assay was immunoSEQ multiplex PCR. The D gene and trimming were derived from the DNA, and the V and J assignments and clone size from that table. Among over 100,000 clones listed, 75% to 90% were seen once. The chain joins TRBV27 to TRBJ1-1, with a tentative D call TRBD1 (5 bases). Sequences were obtained from peripheral blood. The receptor was isolated from a man between 50 and 59 years old with acute or convalescent COVID-19. CDR3 protein: CASSLEGRAEAFF. CDR3 bases: TGTGCCAGCAGTTTAGAGGGGAGGGCTGAAGCTTTCTTT.